This T cell receptor beta chain derives from a study of tumor and adjacent non-tumor tissue in lung cancer. Findings and caveats of the study: Patients with more diverse tumor TCRs had worse survival. Normal lung showed higher cumulative top 100 clone frequency than tumor.

This clonotype was recorded many times. Its target is not known. V dropped 0 bases and J dropped 4; count of bases not matched to a gene: 6. Germline V lookup: CDR1 MNHNY, CDR2 SVGAGI (reference sequence). This CDR3 has 16 amino acids. RNA was extracted from bulk tissue without any cell sorting. TCRbeta libraries were built with three rounds of nested PCR, modified from ARM-PCR. TCRdb reprocessed the multiplex PCR reads via MiXCR and lists one record per CDR3 protein. The sample lists under 100,000 distinct CDR3 sequences; around 65% were seen once. The origin of this receptor is a man aged 65 to 79 with non-small cell lung cancer. The source material was lung tumor tissue. The gene calls are TRBV6-6 and TRBJ2-7, with 10 bases aligning to TRBD1. The CDR3 coding sequence is TGTGCCAGCAGTTACTCATGGACAGGGGGAGAGTACGAGCAGTACTTC. Amino acid sequence: CASSYSWTGGEYEQYF.